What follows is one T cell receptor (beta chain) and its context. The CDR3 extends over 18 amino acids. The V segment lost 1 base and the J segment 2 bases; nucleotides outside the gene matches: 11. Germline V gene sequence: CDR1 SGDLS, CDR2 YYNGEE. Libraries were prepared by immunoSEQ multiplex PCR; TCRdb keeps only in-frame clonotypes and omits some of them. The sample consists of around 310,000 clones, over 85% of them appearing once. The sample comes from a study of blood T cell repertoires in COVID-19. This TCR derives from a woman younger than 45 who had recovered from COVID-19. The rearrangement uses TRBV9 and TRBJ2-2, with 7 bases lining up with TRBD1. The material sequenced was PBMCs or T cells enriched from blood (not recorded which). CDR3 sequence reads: CASSVKFIDRDNTGELFF. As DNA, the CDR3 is TGTGCCAGCAGCGTAAAATTCATCGACAGGGACAACACCGGGGAGCTGTTTTTT.